This T cell receptor beta chain was retrieved from a study of technical replicates of blood from four donors. Clones were sequenced by immunoSEQ multiplex PCR, and TCRdb holds only the in-frame ones, with some missing. The repertoire holds about 100,000 clones, with 95% as singletons. The clonotype was recovered from a human donor in good health. Sample: T cells isolated from PBMCs.

The CDR3 reads CASSGGGGSMNTEAFF. The CDR3, as DNA: TGTGCCAGCAGCGGTGGTGGAGGGTCTATGAACACTGAAGCTTTCTTT. The gene calls are TRBV9 and TRBJ1-1; D gene ambiguous. This CDR3 has 16 residues. Germline loops: CDR1 SGDLS, CDR2 YYNGEE. The V and J ends lost 3 bases and 0 bases respectively, with 15 bases between them.